This TCR beta chain was observed in a study of T cells expressing NK-cell markers. Whole-study context: Underlying the TCR beta repertoires were sorted CD3+CD56+NKG2C+, CD3+CD56+NKG2C- and CD3+CD56-NKG2C+ T cells. Study conclusions and caveats: In roughly six donors, dominant NKG2C+ clonotypes were roughly 1.0-7.5% of CD8+ T cells.

CDR1 is SGHKS, CDR2 YYEKEE, per germline (reference sequence). The CDR3 length is 16 residues. With regard to this clonotype: The antigen is not known.

TCRdb re-called the 5' RACE reads and shows each CDR3 protein once, DNA omitted. The sample has 300,000 to 500,000 distinct CDR3 sequences, and its top ten clones hold around 11%. The chain has TRBV5-5 and TRBJ2-3; with no DNA, the TCRdb D assignment of TRBD2 cannot be verified. This sequence was found in a woman aged 45-60 years in good health. Material for sequencing was blood T cells: a sorted CD56 or NKG2C T cell subset, CD4+ or CD8+ T cells, or bulk PBMC T cells (not recorded which). CDR3 residues: CASSVLLAPQRDTQYF.